Below, 6 T cell receptor beta chains from the same sample are listed, as sequenced in a study of shared clonotypes between healthy human individuals. Libraries were prepared by immunoSEQ multiplex PCR; TCRdb keeps only in-frame clonotypes and omits some of them. The sample yields roughly 2.5 million clones, roughly nine tenths seen once. Sequenced sample: naive CD4+ T cells sorted from blood. Subset defined: CD45RA+ positively selected. These receptors came from a man aged 18-30 years in good health.

The chain couples TRBV6-6 to TRBJ2-7, with D possibly being TRBD2 (7 bases). The germline gives CDR1 MNHNY, CDR2 SVGAGI (reference sequence). The V end was cut by 2 bases, the J end by 3 bases, with 17 bases between. The CDR3 is 16 amino acids. CDR3: CASSYLAGAIGYEQYF. The DNA of the CDR3 is TGTGCCAGCAGTTACCTGGCGGGGGCGATCGGCTACGAGCAGTACTTC.

The V call is TRBV5-1, the J call TRBJ2-2; D is undetermined. The CDR3 is 16 amino acids. Trimming took off 2 bases at V and 0 bases at J, with 11 bases between the two ends. Germline values: CDR1 SGHRS, CDR2 YFSETQ. As DNA, the CDR3 is TGCGCCAGCAGCTTAGGCGGCGGAGCGAACACCGGGGAGCTGTTTTTT. Protein sequence: CASSLGGGANTGELFF.

This clone occurred once. The chain combines TRBV10-3 with TRBJ2-5, with 12 bases lining up with TRBD2. The germline CDR1 and CDR2 sequences are ENHRY and SYGVKD. The junction had 2 bases not matched to a gene; V was cut back by 5 bases and J by 1 base. The CDR3 is 15 amino acids. Written as DNA, the CDR3 is TGTGCCATCAGTCGACTAGCGGGGGTCCAAGAGACCCAGTACTTC. Its protein product is CAISRLAGVQETQYF.

The gene calls are TRBV5-1 and TRBJ2-6, with TRBD2 as a possible D gene (6 bases). The CDR3 covers 18 residues. Germline V lookup: CDR1 SGHRS, CDR2 YFSETQ. V was cut by 3 bases and J by 0 bases, with 16 bases left in between. Here the CDR3 DNA reads TGCGCCAGCAGCTACCGCGGGGTAATAGACTCTGGGGCCAACGTCCTGACTTTC. Translating gives CASSYRGVIDSGANVLTF.

This clone appeared a few times. This chain uses TRBV7-9 with TRBJ1-6; D ambiguous. In germline, CDR1 is SEHNR, CDR2 FQNEAQ (reference sequence). V was trimmed by 6 bases and J by 8 bases, leaving 8 bases between them. This CDR3 is built from 12 residues. The CDR3 DNA follows: TGTGCCAGCAGATCAGTGGATTCACCCCTCCACTTT. Amino acids: CASRSVDSPLHF.

This clone was counted a few times. The V call is TRBV21-1, the J call TRBJ1-2. TRBV21-1 is reported as a pseudogene. The CDR3 runs to 10 residues. CDR3 bases: TGTGCCAGCAGCAATCCGGCCCACCCCTTC. This translates into CASSNPAHPF.